This T cell receptor (beta chain) is from a study of blood T cell repertoires in COVID-19. The overall study: There were acute and convalescent COVID-19 samples, and they came from the United States, Italy and Spain.

Measured with immunoSEQ multiplex PCR; TCRdb has only the in-frame clones, and not every one. Of around 170,000 clones in the sample, roughly nine tenths were seen once. V lost 5 bases and J lost 0, with 10 bases in between. The CDR3 has 13 amino acids. The germline V gene encodes CDR1 SQVTM and CDR2 ANQGSEA. This chain uses TRBV29-1 with TRBJ1-1; possibly TRBD1 for D (5 bases). Sequenced: peripheral blood. The receptor comes from a man younger than 35 who had recovered from COVID-19. CDR3 in amino acids: CSVMTALNTEAFF. The DNA for the CDR3 is TGCAGCGTTATGACAGCGCTGAACACTGAAGCTTTCTTT.